Each of the 18 T cell receptor beta chains below was sequenced from the same sample in a study of siplizumab effects on memory and regulatory T cells. Sequenced by immunoSEQ multiplex PCR; TCRdb stores in-frame clones only, minus some. The sample records about 60,000 clones, 75% to 90% being singletons. Sample: memory CD4+ T cells sorted from blood. Receptors originate from a human donor in good health.

V and J are TRBV5-8 and TRBJ2-7, with a possible D match to TRBD1 (5 bases). In germline, CDR1 is SGHTS, CDR2 YDEGEE. The CDR3 totals 13 residues. Trimming removed 1 base from V and 11 bases from J, with 16 bases in between. In DNA form, the CDR3 reads TGTGCCAGCAGCTTGAACAGGAGAACGATGGAGTACTTC. Translation gives CASSLNRRTMEYF.

CDR3 loop: CASSLRTGFADTQYF. CDR3 nucleotide sequence: TGTGCCAGCAGCTTGAGGACAGGGTTCGCAGATACGCAGTATTTT. V and J are TRBV5-4 and TRBJ2-3; 8 positions match TRBD1. This CDR3 contains 15 residues. V was clipped by 1 base and J by 4 bases; unmatched bases: 5. Germline V gene data show CDR1 as SGHNT and CDR2 as YYREEE (reference sequence).

The chain is built from TRBV5-6 and TRBJ2-1, with 8 nucleotides matching TRBD2. The CDR3 length is 14 residues. V was pared by 2 bases and J by 6 bases, with 4 bases of the junction left unmatched. Germline values: CDR1 SGHDT, CDR2 YYEEEE. CDR3 nucleotide sequence: TGTGCCAGCAGCTTCGGCGGGGGGATCAATGAGCAGTTCTTC. Its translation: CASSFGGGINEQFF.

The CDR3 region is CAWSERGYTF. CDR3 nucleotides: TGTGCCTGGAGTGAGAGGGGCTACACCTTC. The chain uses TRBV30 and TRBJ1-2; no definite D call. From germline, CDR1 is GTSNPN and CDR2 SVGIG (reference sequence). The CDR3 has 10 amino acids. V gave up 1 base and J gave up 8 bases, with 5 bases separating them.

This clone was seen just once. V usage is TRBV30 and J usage is TRBJ2-5; the D is unclear. Germline CDR1 and CDR2: GTSNPN and SVGIG (reference sequence). The CDR3 length is 12 residues. Trimming took off 5 bases at V and 1 base at J, with 8 bases between the two ends. In DNA, the CDR3 is TGTGCCTGGGGGCTGCGCCAAGAGACCCAGTACTTC. Its translation: CAWGLRQETQYF.

V gene TRBV12-2 combines with J gene TRBJ2-3; TRBD2 was called by the table and not checked on the DNA. TRBV12-2 is annotated as a pseudogene. The CDR3 runs to 17 residues. The CDR3 here is CASRTRLAVTSTDTQYF. The CDR3 DNA follows: TGTGCAAGTCGCACCCGACTAGCCGTTACTAGCACAGATACGCAGTATTTT.

On this clone: The sample has other DNA sequences that encode this CDR3 too. The chain recombines TRBV20-1 with TRBJ2-1; 7 bases fit TRBD2. V trimming: 5 bases; J trimming: 6 bases; junction bases outside the gene matches: 1. CDR3 size: 11 residues. The germline gives CDR1 DFQATT, CDR2 SNEGSKA (reference sequence). In DNA, the CDR3 is TGCAGTGCTCGGACTAGCAATGAGCAGTTCTTC. Protein: CSARTSNEQFF.

This clone has only one observation. The chain recombines TRBV27 with TRBJ2-1; D perhaps matches TRBD2 (6 bases). V gave up 4 bases and J gave up 3 bases, with 13 bases separating them. The CDR3 is made up of 15 amino acids. Per germline, CDR1 MNHEY and CDR2 SMNVEV (reference sequence). CDR3 protein: CASSSISGRYNEQFF. The CDR3 DNA follows: TGTGCCAGCAGTTCTATTAGCGGCCGCTACAATGAGCAGTTCTTC.

The V call is TRBV10-3, the J call TRBJ1-1, with TRBD1 identical over 7 bases. Germline V gene data show CDR1 as ENHRY and CDR2 as SYGVKD. CDR3 length: 13 residues. J lost 4 bases, V lost 7 bases, and 6 bases had no gene match. The CDR3 reads CAITSTGSTEAFF. The CDR3 DNA sequence: TGTGCCATCACTTCGACAGGGAGCACTGAAGCTTTCTTT.

This sequence joins TRBV5-6 and TRBJ1-2, with TRBD1 as a possible D gene (6 bases). V shed 5 bases and J shed 6 bases, with 17 bases lying between them. This CDR3 is built from 14 residues. From germline, CDR1 is SGHDT and CDR2 YYEEEE. The CDR3 loop is CASSGGRALDGYTF. CDR3 DNA: TGTGCCAGCAGTGGGGGGCGCGCTCTCGATGGCTACACCTTC.

The chain recombines TRBV29-1 with TRBJ2-7; 11 bases are shared with TRBD2. This CDR3 has 16 amino acids. The ends lost 7 bases at V and 0 bases at J; junction bases unmatched: 11. The germline CDR1 and CDR2 sequences are SQVTM and ANQGSEA. The CDR3 spells CSASGGTSGSSYEQYF. The CDR3, as DNA: TGCAGCGCCTCGGGGGGGACTAGCGGTAGCTCCTACGAGCAGTACTTC.

The V gene is TRBV28, the J gene TRBJ2-1, with a weak D call TRBD2 (6 bases). Germline values: CDR1 MDHEN, CDR2 SYDVKM. V gave up 4 bases and J gave up 1 base, with 14 bases separating them. The CDR3 covers 16 residues. The DNA of the CDR3 is TGTGCCAGCAGTTCCCCGGCGGGGCGGTCCTACAATGAGCAGTTCTTC. Translating it yields CASSSPAGRSYNEQFF.

The chain joins TRBV2 to TRBJ1-5; D is undetermined. Germline assignment: CDR1 SNHLY and CDR2 FYNNEI. Trimming left V 3 bases short and J 0 bases short, with 9 bases between. The CDR3 totals 15 residues. DNA of the CDR3: TGTGCCAGCAGTGACAGTCGATATAGCAATCAGCCCCAGCATTTT. This sequence encodes CASSDSRYSNQPQHF.

This clone was picked up a small number of times. The chain carries TRBV5-4 and TRBJ2-1; D remains unclear. V gave up 2 bases and J gave up 0 bases, with 9 bases separating them. Germline CDR1 and CDR2: SGHNT and YYREEE (reference sequence). This CDR3 has 15 amino acids. The CDR3 bases are TGTGCCAGCAGCTTTGGTTTAGCCTCCTACAATGAGCAGTTCTTC. Translation gives CASSFGLASYNEQFF. Looking up the rest from reference TRBV5-4 and TRBJ2-1 gives the full variable domain: ETGVTQSPTHLIKTRGQQVTLRCSSQSGHNTVSWYQQALGQGPQFIFQYYREEENGRGNFPPRFSGLQFPNYSSELNVNALELDDSALYLCASSFGLASYNEQFFGPGTRLTVL.

This clone was seen a handful of times. DNA of the CDR3: TGTGCCACCCAGACAGGGGCGATAGGCACTGAAGCTTTCTTT. Translation: CATQTGAIGTEAFF. This chain links TRBV25-1 with TRBJ1-1, with 8 bases lining up with TRBD1. CDR3 length: 14 residues. V gave up 10 bases and J gave up 4 bases; unmatched junction bases: 11. Germline V gene sequence: CDR1 MGHDK, CDR2 SYGVNS.

The chain carries TRBV2 and TRBJ2-2; 8 bases line up with TRBD2. The germline V gene has CDR1 SNHLY and CDR2 FYNNEI. This CDR3 is built from 14 residues. Germline trimming cut 6 bases from V and 6 bases from J; bases unmatched to any gene: 6. The DNA of the CDR3 is TGTGCCAGCAGGGGACTAGTTTTATCCGGGGAGCTGTTTTTT. Translated: CASRGLVLSGELFF.

The V gene is TRBV28, the J gene TRBJ1-1; 9 bases align to TRBD1. Unmatched junction bases numbered 14, after V lost 6 bases and J lost 3 bases. The CDR3 runs to 17 residues. CDR1 is MDHEN and CDR2 is SYDVKM in the germline V gene. CDR3 in amino acids: CASSRPFRTGDYTEAFF. The CDR3 nucleotides read TGTGCCAGCAGCCGCCCCTTCAGGACAGGGGACTACACTGAAGCTTTCTTT.

The chain has TRBV10-3 and TRBJ2-3; D is tentatively TRBD1 or TRBD2 (6 bases each). The CDR3 sequence is 15 residues long. Germline V gives CDR1 ENHRY, CDR2 SYGVKD. The V end was cut by 0 bases, the J end by 6 bases, with 13 bases between. CDR3 region: CAISESYGGADTQYF. The CDR3, as DNA: TGTGCCATCAGTGAGTCATACGGGGGCGCCGATACGCAGTATTTT.